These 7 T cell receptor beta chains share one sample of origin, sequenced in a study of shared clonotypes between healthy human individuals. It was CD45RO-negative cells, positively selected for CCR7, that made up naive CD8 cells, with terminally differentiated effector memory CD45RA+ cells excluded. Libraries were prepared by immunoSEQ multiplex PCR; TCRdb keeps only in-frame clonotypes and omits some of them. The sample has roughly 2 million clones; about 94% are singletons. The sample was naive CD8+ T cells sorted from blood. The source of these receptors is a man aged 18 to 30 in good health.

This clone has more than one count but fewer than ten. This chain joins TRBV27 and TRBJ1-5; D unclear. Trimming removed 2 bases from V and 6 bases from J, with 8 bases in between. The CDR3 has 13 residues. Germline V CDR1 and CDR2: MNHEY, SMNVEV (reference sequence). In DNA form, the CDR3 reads TGTGCCAGCAGTTTAAATCCCGCTCAGCCCCAGCATTTT. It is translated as CASSLNPAQPQHF.

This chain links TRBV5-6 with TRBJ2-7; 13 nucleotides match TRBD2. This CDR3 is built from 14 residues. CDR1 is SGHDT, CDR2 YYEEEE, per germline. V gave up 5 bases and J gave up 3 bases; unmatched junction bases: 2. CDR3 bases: TGTGCCAGCAGGACTAGCGGGGGGCACTACGAGCAGTACTTC. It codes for CASRTSGGHYEQYF.

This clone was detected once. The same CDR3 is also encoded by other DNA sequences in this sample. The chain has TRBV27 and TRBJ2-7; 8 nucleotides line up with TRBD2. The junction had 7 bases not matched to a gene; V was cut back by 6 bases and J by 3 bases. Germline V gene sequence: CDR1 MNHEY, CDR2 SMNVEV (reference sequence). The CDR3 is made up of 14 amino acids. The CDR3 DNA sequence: TGTGCCAGCAGGCCTACTAGCGGCTACTACGAGCAGTACTTC. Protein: CASRPTSGYYEQYF.

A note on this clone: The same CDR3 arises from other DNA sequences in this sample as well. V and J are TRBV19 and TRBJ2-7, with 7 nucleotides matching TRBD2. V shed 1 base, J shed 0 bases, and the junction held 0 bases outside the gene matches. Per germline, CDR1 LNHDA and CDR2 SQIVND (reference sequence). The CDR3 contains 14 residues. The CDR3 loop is CASSIAGGSYEQYF. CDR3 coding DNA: TGTGCCAGTAGTATAGCGGGAGGCTCCTACGAGCAGTACTTC.

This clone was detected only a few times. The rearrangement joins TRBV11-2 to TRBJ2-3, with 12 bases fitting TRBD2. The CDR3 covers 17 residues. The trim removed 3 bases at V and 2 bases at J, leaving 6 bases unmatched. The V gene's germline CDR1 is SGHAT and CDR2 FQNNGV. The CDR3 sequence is CASSFRTSGKVTDTQYF. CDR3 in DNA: TGTGCCAGCAGCTTTAGGACTAGCGGGAAGGTCACAGATACGCAGTATTTT.

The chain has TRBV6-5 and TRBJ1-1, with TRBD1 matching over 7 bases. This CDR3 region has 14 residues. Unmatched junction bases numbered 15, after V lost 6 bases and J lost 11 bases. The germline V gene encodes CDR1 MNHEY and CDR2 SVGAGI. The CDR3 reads CASSQMGQPVGAFF. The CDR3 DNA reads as TGTGCCAGCAGCCAGATGGGACAGCCGGTGGGGGCTTTCTTT.

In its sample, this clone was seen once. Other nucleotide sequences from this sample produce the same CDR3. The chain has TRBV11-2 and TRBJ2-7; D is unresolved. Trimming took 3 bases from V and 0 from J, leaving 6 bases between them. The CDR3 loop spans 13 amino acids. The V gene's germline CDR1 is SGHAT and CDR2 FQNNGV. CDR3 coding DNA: TGTGCCAGCAGCTTGAATCCCTCCTACGAGCAGTACTTC. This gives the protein CASSLNPSYEQYF.